These T cell receptor beta chains were read from a single sample in a study of OX40 agonist ivuxolimab in advanced cancers. Some clones are missing from TCRdb's copy, which holds only in-frame ones; the method was immunoSEQ multiplex PCR. Of about 69,000 clones detected, about 89% appear once; the ten largest clones hold 4.5% to 7.5%. The source was CD4+ or CD8+ T cells sorted from blood, collected in a trial of the OX40 agonist ivuxolimab. Source of these receptors: an adult with an advanced solid tumor such as melanoma, head and neck, liver or kidney cancer. CDR3s include the opening cysteine and the closing phenylalanine or tryptophan. A D gene is named only where the DNA matches it firmly. Clone size, where shown, is once, few, many, or a class for clones that have expanded.

J: TRBJ1-5
size: .
V: TRBV4-1
D: .
CDR3: CASSQDRGAAQPQHF
DNA: TGCGCCAGCAGCCAAGATAGGGGGGCTGCTCAGCCCCAGCATTTT

J: TRBJ2-7
size: .
V: TRBV7-9
D: .
CDR3: CASSFWESPYEQYF
DNA: TGTGCCAGCAGCTTTTGGGAATCACCCTACGAGCAGTACTTC

J: TRBJ2-1
size: .
V: TRBV13
D: TRBD2
CDR3: CASSPGLAGYNEQFF
DNA: TGTGCCAGCAGCCCGGGACTAGCGGGCTACAATGAGCAGTTCTTC

J: TRBJ1-1
size: .
V: TRBV15
D: TRBD1
CDR3: CATSAGGNTEAFF
DNA: TGTGCCACCAGCGCAGGGGGTAACACTGAAGCTTTCTTT

J: TRBJ2-7
size: .
V: TRBV28
D: .
CDR3: CASSFRGALSYEQYF
DNA: TGTGCCAGCAGTTTTCGAGGGGCACTCTCTTACGAGCAGTACTTC

J: TRBJ2-1
size: .
V: TRBV10-3
D: .
CDR3: CAISESGMTNEQFF
DNA: TGTGCCATCAGTGAGTCGGGGATGACCAATGAGCAGTTCTTC

J: TRBJ1-1
size: .
V: TRBV7-9
D: .
CDR3: CASSFLGAEAFF
DNA: TGTGCCAGCAGCTTCTTAGGGGCTGAAGCTTTCTTT

J: TRBJ1-2
size: .
V: TRBV5-5
D: .
CDR3: CASSFFSGRQVFGYTF
DNA: TGTGCCAGCAGCTTTTTTTCTGGGAGGCAGGTGTTTGGCTACACCTTC

J: TRBJ2-2
size: .
V: TRBV5-1
D: TRBD2
CDR3: CATSDEEGGPPNTGELFF
DNA: TGCGCCACCTCTGATGAGGAGGGAGGGCCGCCGAACACCGGGGAGCTGTTTTTT

J: TRBJ1-1
size: .
V: TRBV19
D: .
CDR3: CASSIVSNTEAFF
DNA: TGTGCCAGTAGTATAGTGTCGAACACTGAAGCTTTCTTT

J: TRBJ2-5
size: .
V: TRBV29-1
D: TRBD2
CDR3: CSVVSQRETIETQYF
DNA: TGCAGCGTTGTTAGTCAGCGGGAGACTATCGAGACCCAGTACTTC

J: TRBJ2-3
size: .
V: TRBV10-1
D: TRBD1
CDR3: CASSENRDRGRQRIPSTDTQYF
DNA: TGCGCCAGCAGTGAGAACCGGGACAGGGGACGACAACGAATCCCTAGCACAGATACGCAGTATTTT

J: TRBJ1-1
size: .
V: TRBV7-9
D: .
CDR3: CASSLDWLTEAFF
DNA: TGTGCCAGCAGCTTAGATTGGTTGACTGAAGCTTTCTTT

J: TRBJ2-5
size: .
V: TRBV12-5
D: .
CDR3: CASGLGQGQETQYF
DNA: TGTGCTAGTGGTTTGGGTCAGGGCCAAGAGACCCAGTACTTC

J: TRBJ1-1
size: .
V: TRBV19
D: .
CDR3: CASSRQGEGPFTEAFF
DNA: TGTGCCAGTAGTAGGCAGGGAGAAGGGCCCTTCACTGAAGCTTTCTTT

J: TRBJ2-3
size: .
V: TRBV1
D: .
CDR3: CTSRWDTQYF
DNA: TGCACCAGCCGGTGGGATACGCAGTATTTT

J: TRBJ1-1
size: .
V: TRBV4-3
D: .
CDR3: CASSQDDTEAFF
DNA: TGCGCCAGCAGCCAAGACGACACTGAAGCTTTCTTT

J: TRBJ2-3
size: .
V: TRBV5-4
D: TRBD2
CDR3: CASSGETSGDTDTQYF
DNA: TGTGCCAGCAGCGGAGAAACTAGCGGGGACACAGATACGCAGTATTTT

J: TRBJ2-3
size: once
V: TRBV11-2
D: .
CDR3: CASSLVAGTTDTQYF
DNA: TGTGCCAGCAGCTTAGTGGCCGGAACCACAGATACGCAGTATTTT

J: TRBJ1-2
size: .
V: TRBV4-3
D: .
CDR3: CASSQDRVSLYGYTF
DNA: TGCGCCAGCAGCCAAGATCGTGTGTCGTTGTATGGCTACACCTTC

J: TRBJ1-5
size: .
V: TRBV2
D: TRBD1
CDR3: CASSDNGGGNSQPQHF
DNA: TGTGCCAGCAGTGACAATGGAGGGGGCAATAGCCAGCCCCAGCATTTT

J: TRBJ2-1
size: .
V: TRBV9
D: TRBD2
CDR3: CASSAAGVFVSGYNEQFF
DNA: TGTGCCAGCAGCGCCGCGGGGGTATTTGTTTCTGGTTACAATGAGCAGTTCTTC

J: TRBJ2-2
size: .
V: TRBV19
D: .
CDR3: CASSIQGTGELFF
DNA: TGTGCCAGTAGTATTCAAGGGACCGGGGAGCTGTTTTTT

J: TRBJ2-5
size: .
V: TRBV6-5
D: TRBD1
CDR3: CASSWTGASQETQYF
DNA: TGTGCCAGCAGTTGGACAGGGGCCAGCCAAGAGACCCAGTACTTC

J: TRBJ2-6
size: .
V: TRBV27
D: .
CDR3: CASSPAEGEVGANVLTF
DNA: TGTGCCAGCAGTCCAGCAGAGGGGGAGGTTGGGGCCAACGTCCTGACTTTC

J: TRBJ2-7
size: .
V: TRBV30
D: .
CDR3: CAWSVGSSYEQYF
DNA: TGTGCCTGGAGTGTTGGCAGCTCCTACGAGCAGTACTTC

J: TRBJ2-2
size: .
V: TRBV29-1
D: TRBD1
CDR3: CSVGGDRGDTGELFF
DNA: TGCAGCGTTGGAGGGGACAGGGGAGACACCGGGGAGCTGTTTTTT

J: TRBJ1-6
size: .
V: TRBV29-1
D: .
CDR3: CSFSSGEVGSPLHF
DNA: TGCAGCTTCTCGAGCGGGGAGGTTGGTTCACCCCTCCACTTT

J: TRBJ2-2
size: .
V: TRBV5-1
D: .
CDR3: CASSLGQNTGELFF
DNA: TGCGCCAGCAGCTTGGGACAGAACACCGGGGAGCTGTTTTTT

J: TRBJ1-1
size: .
V: TRBV4-3
D: .
CDR3: CASSQDLWGLNTEAFF
DNA: TGCGCCAGCAGCCAAGATCTGTGGGGGCTTAACACTGAAGCTTTCTTT

J: TRBJ2-1
size: .
V: TRBV27
D: TRBD2
CDR3: CASSLSRLAGGRNEQFF
DNA: TGTGCCAGCAGTTTATCCCGACTAGCGGGGGGCCGCAATGAGCAGTTCTTC

J: TRBJ2-7
size: .
V: TRBV5-1
D: TRBD1
CDR3: CASSLSVTGGLAAYEQYF
DNA: TGCGCCAGCAGCTTGTCAGTGACAGGGGGCTTGGCGGCCTACGAGCAGTACTTC

J: TRBJ2-1
size: .
V: TRBV4-1
D: TRBD2
CDR3: CASSQGASGGNEQFF
DNA: TGCGCCAGCAGCCAAGGGGCTAGCGGGGGGAATGAGCAGTTCTTC

J: TRBJ1-2
size: once
V: TRBV7-2
D: .
CDR3: CASSFREFGVDGYTF
DNA: TGTGCCAGCAGCTTTCGGGAGTTCGGCGTGGATGGCTACACCTTC

J: TRBJ2-3
size: .
V: TRBV7-2
D: .
CDR3: CASSSLDRTDTQYF
DNA: TGTGCCAGCAGCTCCCTTGACAGGACAGATACGCAGTATTTT

J: TRBJ2-3
size: .
V: TRBV28
D: TRBD2
CDR3: CASSLWGTSLDTQYF
DNA: TGTGCCAGCAGTTTATGGGGGACTAGTTTAGATACGCAGTATTTT

J: TRBJ2-7
size: .
V: TRBV7-8
D: .
CDR3: CASSHALGGPSYEQYF
DNA: TGTGCCAGCAGCCATGCGCTGGGCGGACCATCCTACGAGCAGTACTTC

J: TRBJ2-7
size: .
V: TRBV6-5
D: TRBD1
CDR3: CASSYVLTGESDEQYF
DNA: TGTGCCAGCAGTTACGTCTTGACAGGGGAGTCAGACGAGCAGTACTTC

J: TRBJ1-2
size: .
V: TRBV30
D: .
CDR3: CAWSVSGANYGYTF
DNA: TGTGCCTGGAGTGTATCTGGGGCTAACTATGGCTACACCTTC

J: TRBJ1-2
size: .
V: TRBV27
D: .
CDR3: CASRGQDYGYTF
DNA: TGTGCCAGCAGGGGGCAGGACTATGGCTACACCTTC

J: TRBJ1-1
size: .
V: TRBV29-1
D: .
CDR3: CSAVAMNTEAFF
DNA: TGCAGCGCTGTAGCAATGAACACTGAAGCTTTCTTT

J: TRBJ2-5
size: once
V: TRBV7-6
D: TRBD2
CDR3: CASSLQLSGGTEETQYF
DNA: TGTGCCAGCAGCCTTCAATTGAGCGGGGGGACGGAGGAGACCCAGTACTTC

J: TRBJ2-7
size: .
V: TRBV13
D: TRBD1
CDR3: CASSAGQGPAYEQYF
DNA: TGTGCCAGCAGCGCCGGACAGGGGCCGGCCTACGAGCAGTACTTC

J: TRBJ1-2
size: few
V: TRBV7-9
D: .
CDR3: CASSPAAGPYGYTF
DNA: TGTGCCAGCAGCCCCGCCGCGGGGCCCTATGGCTACACCTTC

J: TRBJ1-2
size: .
V: TRBV27
D: .
CDR3: CASSLRGGLGGYTF
DNA: TGTGCCAGCAGTTTACGGGGGGGCTTGGGAGGCTACACCTTC

J: TRBJ1-2
size: once
V: TRBV11-2
D: TRBD1
CDR3: CASSLEYRGYGYTF
DNA: TGTGCCAGCAGCCTAGAGTACAGGGGCTATGGCTACACCTTC

J: TRBJ2-7
size: .
V: TRBV6-6
D: .
CDR3: CASSYWEESSYEQYF
DNA: TGTGCCAGCAGTTACTGGGAGGAAAGCTCCTACGAGCAGTACTTC

J: TRBJ1-1
size: .
V: TRBV6-5
D: .
CDR3: CASGFQSGTTEAFF
DNA: TGTGCCAGCGGTTTTCAGTCAGGGACCACTGAAGCTTTCTTT